This section outlines one T cell receptor beta chain sequence together with its context. Its specificity is unknown. Trimming removed 3 bases from V and 7 bases from J; junction bases left unmatched: 19. In germline, CDR1 is LNHDA, CDR2 SQIVND (reference sequence). The CDR3 consists of 19 residues. The sample is drawn from a study of cytomegalovirus exposure and HLA in healthy donors. PCR primers comprised 60 Vbeta and 13 Jbeta primers. Sequencing was performed with immunoSEQ multiplex PCR; in TCRdb, only in-frame clones are kept and a portion is missing. The table has about 200,000 clones, approximately 80% seen once; the top ten hold about 1.7%. Regarding the study as a whole: Immune exposure information available was restricted to CMV serostatus. Because they were indistinguishable, some V segments, including TRBV6-2 and TRBV6-3, were excluded.

The J gene is TRBJ2-2, the V gene TRBV19, with TRBD1 identical over 8 bases. This receptor was identified in a woman aged 25 to 39 in good health and CMV-seronegative. The sequenced sample was PBMCs. For the CDR3, the DNA is TGTGCCAGTAGTATCTATAGGACAGGGCTATCACTCGGTGGCGGGGAGCTGTTTTTT. Its translation: CASSIYRTGLSLGGGELFF.